The 14 T cell receptor beta chains given below trace back to one sample, sequenced in a study of T cell responses to AZD1222 COVID-19 vaccine. The table came from immunoSEQ multiplex PCR; TCRdb's copy has only in-frame clones and leaves some out. The data contain some 130,000 clones, 85% to 90% of them seen just once; the ten biggest clones take up about 22%. The specimen comprised peripheral blood, sampled on day 0 of AZD1222 vaccination. Receptors were obtained from an adult in good health.

This chain uses TRBV28 with TRBJ2-2; no definite D call. Germline CDR1 reads MDHEN; CDR2 reads SYDVKM. The V end lost 11 bases, the J end lost 2 bases, and 15 bases lay between the germline ends. CDR3 length: 14 amino acids. The CDR3 bases are TGTGCCGCCAGCCAAGGGTTTAACACCGGGGAGCTGTTTTTT. Residues: CAASQGFNTGELFF.

The V and J genes are TRBV5-1 and TRBJ1-6; the D gene is possibly TRBD1 (5 bases). The ends were cut back, 4 bases at V and 8 bases at J, with 16 bases in the middle. CDR1 and CDR2 from the germline V gene are SGHRS and YFSETQ. The CDR3 has 15 amino acids. The CDR3 DNA reads TGCGCCAGCAGCCTCATGGGGGACGGAGATTCACCCCTCCACTTT. Its protein is CASSLMGDGDSPLHF. Full variable domain (outside the CDR3, taken from reference TRBV5-1 and TRBJ1-6): KAGVTQTPRYLIKTRGQQVTLSCSPISGHRSVSWYQQTPGQGLQFLFEYFSETQRNKGNFPGRFSGRQFSNSRSEMNVSTLELGDSALYLCASSLMGDGDSPLHFGNGTRLTVT.

The chain is built from TRBV2 and TRBJ2-5; the D gene is possibly TRBD2 (7 bases). V lost 8 bases to trimming and J lost 5 bases, with 15 bases between them. This CDR3 contains 13 residues. From germline, CDR1 is SNHLY and CDR2 FYNNEI. The CDR3 loop is CASERGAGETQYF. The CDR3 nucleotides are TGTGCCAGCGAACGGGGGGCCGGGGAGACCCAGTACTTC.

This sequence joins TRBV7-3 and TRBJ2-3; D is unclear. Between the trimmed V and J ends, which lost 2 bases and 2 bases, there was a span of 8 bases. The V gene's germline CDR1 is SGHTA and CDR2 FQGTGA. The CDR3 length is 14 residues. CDR3 sequence (DNA): TGTGCCAGCAGCTTAGTGGCTATCACAGATACGCAGTATTTT. Translation: CASSLVAITDTQYF.

A single count supports this clone. The V call is TRBV29-1, the J call TRBJ1-2; 9 nucleotides agree with TRBD1. V lost 6 bases, J lost 8 bases, and 13 bases stayed unmatched. The CDR3 runs to 14 residues. The germline CDR1 and CDR2 sequences are SQVTM and ANQGSEA. CDR3 DNA: TGCAGCGTAGGAGGGGACAGGGCCAAGGGGGGCTACACCTTC. Translated, it gives CSVGGDRAKGGYTF.

This clone was seen more than once but under ten times. The chain joins TRBV2 to TRBJ1-6; TRBD1 might be the D (5 bases). The V gene lost 6 bases and the J gene lost 11 bases, with 14 bases spanning the gap. Germline assignment: CDR1 SNHLY and CDR2 FYNNEI. The CDR3 totals 13 residues. The CDR3 bases are TGTGCCAGCAGAGTGCCAGGGAATACACCCCTCCACTTT. This gives the protein CASRVPGNTPLHF.

This chain uses TRBV15 with TRBJ2-5; maybe TRBD2 (6 bases). V lost 0 bases to trimming and J lost 4 bases, with 12 bases between them. Germline assignment: CDR1 LNHNV and CDR2 YYDKDF (reference sequence). The CDR3 runs to 15 residues. CDR3 region: CATSRDWGERETQYF. CDR3 DNA: TGTGCCACCAGCAGAGATTGGGGGGAGAGAGAGACCCAGTACTTC.

The rearrangement joins TRBV6-2 or TRBV6-3 to TRBJ1-2; D is uncertain. The CDR3 has 11 amino acids. CDR1 is MNHEY, CDR2 SVGEGT, per germline. The V gene lost 6 bases and the J gene lost 7 bases, with 9 bases spanning the gap. The CDR3 loop is CASSEMVGYTF. Written as DNA, the CDR3 is TGTGCCAGCAGCGAGATGGTTGGCTACACCTTC.

The V and J genes are TRBV27 and TRBJ1-4; no definite D call. The CDR3 has 14 residues. V was clipped by 2 bases and J by 5 bases, with 9 bases between them. The germline CDR1 and CDR2 sequences are MNHEY and SMNVEV (reference sequence). This chain's CDR3 is CASSLGRDNEKLFF. The CDR3 DNA follows: TGTGCCAGCAGTTTAGGCAGAGACAATGAAAAACTGTTTTTT.

This chain uses TRBV28 with TRBJ1-1, with D perhaps matching TRBD1 (5 bases). The V end was cut by 2 bases, the J end by 3 bases, with 10 bases between. There are 14 residues in the CDR3. Germline V gene data show CDR1 as MDHEN and CDR2 as SYDVKM. CDR3 residues: CASSLQGSYTEAFF. The CDR3 region has the DNA TGTGCCAGCAGTTTACAGGGATCGTACACTGAAGCTTTCTTT. The complete variable domain, with remaining parts taken from reference TRBV28 and TRBJ1-1, reads DVKVTQSSRYLVKRTGEKVFLECVQDMDHENMFWYRQDPGLGLRLIYFSYDVKMKEKGDIPEGYSVSREKKERFSLILESASTNQTSMYLCASSLQGSYTEAFFGQGTRLTVV.

V is TRBV21-1 and J is TRBJ1-4; the tabulated D call, TRBD1, remains unverified against the DNA. TRBV21-1 constitutes a pseudogene. This CDR3 spans 14 amino acids. The CDR3 is CASSWDSYNEKLFF. DNA for the CDR3: TGTGCCAGCAGCTGGGACAGCTATAATGAAAAACTGTTTTTT.

V is TRBV2 and J is TRBJ2-7, with TRBD1 matching over 10 bases. Germline lookup yields CDR1 SNHLY and CDR2 FYNNEI. The CDR3 is 16 amino acids. V dropped 6 bases and J dropped 1; count of bases not matched to a gene: 9. The CDR3 reads CASSRTGGGGSYEQYF. DNA for the CDR3: TGTGCCAGCAGCCGGACAGGGGGAGGCGGATCCTACGAGCAGTACTTC.

The V call is TRBV9, the J call TRBJ1-5; no clear D gene. The germline CDR1 and CDR2 sequences are SGDLS and YYNGEE. With 0 bases removed from V and 4 bases from J, the gap between germline ends came to 11 bases. The CDR3 covers 15 residues. For the CDR3, the DNA is TGTGCCAGCAGCGTAGATGGGGTGTCAAATCAGCCCCAGCATTTT. Its translation is CASSVDGVSNQPQHF.

This clone came up a few times. This sequence joins TRBV7-2 and TRBJ2-1; D possibly corresponds to TRBD2 (5 bases). With 11 bases removed from V and 1 base from J, the gap between germline ends came to 6 bases. Looked up from germline, CDR1 is SGHTA and CDR2 is FQGNSA. The CDR3 contains 11 residues. In nucleotides, the CDR3 is TGTGCCGGCGGGTCCTACAATGAGCAGTTCTTC. The encoded protein is CAGGSYNEQFF. Complete variable domain (other parts from reference TRBV7-2 and TRBJ2-1): GAGVSQSPSNKVTEKGKDVELRCDPISGHTALYWYRQSLGQGLEFLIYFQGNSAPDKSGLPSDRFSAERTGGSVSTLTIQRTQQEDSAVYLCAGGSYNEQFFGPGTRLTVL.